This entry lists 25 T cell receptor beta chains sequenced from one sample in a study of blood T cells in healthy people across ages. A sample-barcoded 5' primer and a J-beta primer mix were used in a second PCR of roughly 6 to 11 cycles. TCRdb called the 5' RACE reads again in MiXCR, with one record for every CDR3 protein. The table records 700,000 to 900,000 distinct CDR3 sequences, roughly 50% of them present only once. Material: blood. The receptors come from an elderly man in good health.

This clonotype was observed a few times. The chain couples TRBV2 to TRBJ2-3, with 8 nucleotides matching TRBD2. V was pared by 0 bases and J by 1 base, with 6 bases of the junction left unmatched. CDR1 SNHLY and CDR2 FYNNEI come from the germline V gene. The CDR3 consists of 17 residues. The CDR3 is CASSEALAGSGTDTQYF. The DNA of the CDR3 is TGTGCCAGCAGTGAAGCCTTAGCGGGATCCGGCACAGATACGCAGTATTTT.

DNA of the CDR3: TGTGCCAGCAGTGAATCCGGGCGCAGATACGCGTATTTT. It yields the protein CASSESGRRYAYF. The chain is built from TRBV6-1 and TRBJ2-3, with no clear D. The V end lost 2 bases, the J end lost 14 bases, and 17 bases lay between the germline ends. The length of the CDR3 is 13 residues. Per germline, CDR1 MNHNS and CDR2 SASEGT.

This chain connects TRBV18 to TRBJ2-7; 10 positions match TRBD2. Trimming removed 3 bases from V and 5 bases from J; junction bases left unmatched: 4. This CDR3 has 14 residues. The germline V gene has CDR1 KGHSH and CDR2 LQKENI. The DNA for the CDR3 is TGTGCCAGCTCACCGCAGCGGGAGGGCAACGAGCAGTACTTC. This encodes CASSPQREGNEQYF. Variable domain in full (rest from reference TRBV18 and TRBJ2-7): NAGVMQNPRHLVRRRGQEARLRCSPMKGHSHVYWYRQLPEEGLKFMVYLQKENIIDESGMPKERFSAEFPKEGPSILRIQQVVRGDSAAYFCASSPQREGNEQYFGPGTRLTVT.

The genes are TRBV6-5 and TRBJ1-4; the D gene is possibly TRBD1 (6 bases). The germline V gene encodes CDR1 MNHEY and CDR2 SVGAGI. V gave up 2 bases and J gave up 8 bases, with 15 bases separating them. CDR3 length: 15 residues. In DNA, the CDR3 is TGTGCCAGCAGTTACGTACAGGGCAGAGGCGAAAAACTGTTTTTT. Amino acids: CASSYVQGRGEKLFF.

This chain connects TRBV9 to TRBJ1-1, with D perhaps TRBD1 (6 bases). Trimming stripped 0 bases from V and 1 base from J, with 10 bases between. The CDR3 is 15 residues long. Germline CDR1 reads SGDLS; CDR2 reads YYNGEE. CDR3 in DNA: TGTGCCAGCAGCGTAGAGGTGGGGGCGAACACTGAAGCTTTCTTT. Protein sequence: CASSVEVGANTEAFF.

The V gene is TRBV20-1, the J gene TRBJ1-5; D possibly corresponds to TRBD1 (5 bases). This CDR3 is built from 14 residues. Trimming left V 1 base short and J 4 bases short, with 11 bases between. Per the germline V gene, CDR1 is DFQATT and CDR2 is SNEGSKA (reference sequence). CDR3 sequence reads: CSARAGAYNQPQHF. The CDR3 DNA reads TGCAGTGCTAGAGCCGGGGCCTATAATCAGCCCCAGCATTTT.

This chain uses TRBV24-1 with TRBJ1-2, with D tentatively TRBD1 (5 bases). The CDR3 is 15 amino acids. CDR1 and CDR2 from the germline V gene are KGHDR and SFDVKD. Trimming took 3 bases from V and 0 from J, leaving 10 bases between them. This CDR3 reads CATSDKTAANYGYTF. The DNA for the CDR3 is TGTGCCACCAGTGATAAGACAGCAGCTAACTATGGCTACACCTTC.

The chain links TRBV20-1 to TRBJ1-4; D perhaps matches TRBD1 (6 bases). Per germline, CDR1 DFQATT and CDR2 SNEGSKA (reference sequence). The CDR3 length is 16 residues. V lost 5 bases to trimming and J lost 4 bases, with 20 bases between them. Written as DNA, the CDR3 is TGCAGTGCTCGGAGGGCCTCCCCAGGGGTTAATGAAAAACTGTTTTTT. It translates to CSARRASPGVNEKLFF.

This clonotype was picked up a small number of times. The rearrangement joins TRBV4-2 to TRBJ1-5; the match to TRBD1 covers 7 bases. The CDR3 has 20 residues. The germline gives CDR1 LGHNA, CDR2 YNFKEQ. J gave up 0 bases and V 0 bases, and 14 bases lay outside the gene matches. The DNA for the CDR3 is TGTGCCAGCAGCCAAGATGGCTCCGACAGGGCCGACTATAGCAATCAGCCCCAGCATTTT. Translated: CASSQDGSDRADYSNQPQHF.

The chain couples TRBV6-6 to TRBJ2-7; possible D gene TRBD2, 6 bases. CDR3 size: 14 residues. Germline V gene sequence: CDR1 MNHNY, CDR2 SVGAGI (reference sequence). V lost 8 bases to trimming and J lost 0 bases, with 14 bases between them. The DNA of the CDR3 is TGTGCCAGCGGCACAAGGGAGGTCTCCTACGAGCAGTACTTC. The encoded protein is CASGTREVSYEQYF.

This clonotype was observed a few times. J is TRBJ2-7 and V is TRBV20-1; 9 bases are a match to TRBD2. Germline CDR1 reads DFQATT; CDR2 reads SNEGSKA (reference sequence). This CDR3 has 13 residues. V gave up 5 bases and J gave up 5 bases; unmatched junction bases: 7. CDR3 coding DNA: TGCAGTGCTTTTCAAGCGGGAGGCCACGAGCAGTACTTC. Amino acids: CSAFQAGGHEQYF.

The gene calls are TRBV18 and TRBJ2-1; 10 bases line up with TRBD2. The CDR3 contains 17 residues. Germline V gene data show CDR1 as KGHSH and CDR2 as LQKENI. V lost 1 base to trimming and J lost 6 bases; unmatched junction nucleotides: 9. CDR3 nucleotide sequence: TGTGCCAGCTCACCACTTGGAGCGGGAGGGCCGAGCAATGAGCAGTTCTTC. Translating it yields CASSPLGAGGPSNEQFF.

The chain joins TRBV27 to TRBJ1-6; D is uncertain. V was clipped by 5 bases and J by 8 bases, with 16 bases between them. The CDR3 is made up of 15 amino acids. Germline V gene data show CDR1 as MNHEY and CDR2 as SMNVEV (reference sequence). The CDR3 region is CASSRGSTQDSPLHF. CDR3 bases: TGTGCCAGCAGTAGAGGCTCCACTCAGGATTCACCCCTCCACTTT.

This sequence joins TRBV29-1 and TRBJ2-5, with D possibly TRBD1 on 5 matching bases. With 2 bases removed from V and 4 bases from J, the gap between germline ends came to 11 bases. This CDR3 contains 13 residues. The germline gives CDR1 SQVTM, CDR2 ANQGSEA. CDR3 DNA sequence: TGCAGCGTTGAACTTGCAGGGTCAGAGACCCAGTACTTC. Translating gives CSVELAGSETQYF.

The chain has TRBV20-1 and TRBJ1-6; D is uncertain. Germline V lookup: CDR1 DFQATT, CDR2 SNEGSKA (reference sequence). The CDR3 has 15 amino acids. Trimming left V 6 bases short and J 0 bases short, with 12 bases between. The CDR3 DNA is TGCAGTGCACGAGACTCGAGCTCCTATAATTCACCCCTCCACTTT. Protein sequence: CSARDSSSYNSPLHF.

This clonotype was detected a few times. The chain couples TRBV20-1 to TRBJ2-7, with D perhaps matching TRBD1 or TRBD2 (5 bases each). CDR1 is DFQATT, CDR2 SNEGSKA, per germline (reference sequence). V lost 0 bases, J lost 9 bases, and 15 bases lay in between. The CDR3 has 13 amino acids. The CDR3 sequence is CSARDRSGAGQYF. As DNA, the CDR3 is TGCAGTGCTAGAGATCGTTCCGGGGCGGGGCAGTACTTC.

The V and J genes are TRBV11-2 and TRBJ2-4; D might be TRBD1 (6 bases). Near its end, the DNA agrees better with TRBJ2-5, so the J call may be wrong. Germline CDR1 and CDR2: SGHAT and FQNNGV. The CDR3 is 14 residues long. CDR3 sequence reads: CASSKDSRQETQYF. In DNA, the CDR3 is TGTGCCAGCAGTAAGGACAGCCGCCAAGAGACCCAGTACTTC.

This clonotype occurred a few times. The chain links TRBV9 to TRBJ2-6; D gene ambiguous. The CDR3 is 15 residues long. Germline V gene sequence: CDR1 SGDLS, CDR2 YYNGEE. Trimming pared 1 base from V and 2 bases from J, leaving 7 bases between. CDR3 residues: CASSVFPAGANVLTF. The DNA of the CDR3 is TGTGCCAGCAGCGTATTTCCGGCTGGGGCCAACGTCCTGACTTTC.

This clonotype appeared once. This chain uses TRBV9 with TRBJ2-7; TRBD1 matches at 7 bases. V lost 0 bases, J lost 0 bases, and 6 bases stayed unmatched. This CDR3 spans 16 amino acids. The germline V gene encodes CDR1 SGDLS and CDR2 YYNGEE. CDR3 region: CASSVGHRGASYEQYF. The CDR3 DNA sequence: TGTGCCAGCAGCGTAGGACACAGGGGCGCCTCCTACGAGCAGTACTTC.

The chain joins TRBV20-1 to TRBJ1-2; 10 bases agree with TRBD1. Trimming removed 1 base from V and 3 bases from J; junction bases left unmatched: 2. Germline lookup yields CDR1 DFQATT and CDR2 SNEGSKA (reference sequence). The CDR3 loop spans 14 amino acids. In DNA, the CDR3 is TGCAGTGCTAGAGGGACAGGGGGGTACTATGGCTACACCTTC. This codes for CSARGTGGYYGYTF.

In DNA, the CDR3 is TGTGCCAGCAGCAAAGGGACTAGCGGGAAGAACACCGGGGAGCTGTTTTTT. It is translated as CASSKGTSGKNTGELFF. The genes are TRBV6-1 and TRBJ2-2, with 13 positions matching TRBD2. Germline lookup yields CDR1 MNHNS and CDR2 SASEGT. Trimming cost V 6 bases and J 1 base; bases outside gene matches: 5. The CDR3 totals 17 residues.

There are a few counts of this clonotype. The chain joins TRBV29-1 to TRBJ2-6; D gene unclear. The CDR3 spans 16 residues. The V and J ends lost 6 bases and 3 bases respectively, with 18 bases between them. Germline-derived CDR1 and CDR2 are SQVTM and ANQGSEA. The CDR3 DNA reads as TGCAGCGTCAGTAAGACACGGAGAGGTGGGGCCAACGTCCTGACTTTC. The encoded protein is CSVSKTRRGGANVLTF. Full variable domain (rest looked up from reference TRBV29-1 and TRBJ2-6): SAVISQKPSRDICQRGTSLTIQCQVDSQVTMMFWYRQQPGQSLTLIATANQGSEATYESGFVIDKFPISRPNLTFSTLTVSNMSPEDSSIYLCSVSKTRRGGANVLTFGAGSRLTVL.

The V gene is TRBV7-2, the J gene TRBJ1-6; perhaps TRBD1 as D (5 bases). The CDR3 has 13 residues. In germline, CDR1 is SGHTA, CDR2 FQGNSA. With 3 bases removed from V and 9 bases from J, the gap between germline ends came to 9 bases. CDR3 residues: CASSFYGGSPLHF. The CDR3 DNA reads TGTGCCAGCAGCTTCTACGGGGGTTCACCCCTCCACTTT.

The chain has TRBV28 and TRBJ2-5; TRBD2 might be the D (6 bases). With the DNA end fitting TRBJ2-7 better, the J assignment may be wrong. From germline, CDR1 is MDHEN and CDR2 SYDVKM. This CDR3 is 11 amino acids long. The CDR3 nucleotides are TGTGCCAGCAGTACCGGGAGCGAGCAGTACTTC. Translating gives CASSTGSEQYF.

The chain carries TRBV27 and TRBJ2-4, with 7 bases identical to TRBD1. The J call may not be correct, given that the DNA end is closer to TRBJ2-7. Germline values: CDR1 MNHEY, CDR2 SMNVEV (reference sequence). This CDR3 has 14 amino acids. Here the CDR3 reads CASSLFSDRYEQYF. CDR3 nucleotides: TGTGCCAGCAGTTTATTCTCGGACAGGTACGAGCAGTACTTC.